This TCR beta chain came from a study of circulating and synovial CD4+ cells in juvenile arthritis. The study's findings and limits: Circulating pathogenic-like lymphocytes shared a substantially higher fraction of CDR3 sequences with synovium than bulk blood. The pathogenic-like versus bulk T cell difference escaped Vbeta family analysis. Some such blood samples were as oligoclonal as synovium. Bulk blood CD4 samples held at least an order of magnitude more or fewer genomes than CPL.

Clones were sequenced by immunoSEQ multiplex PCR, and TCRdb holds only the in-frame ones, with some missing. The sample consists of roughly 33,000 clones, nearly 95% of them appearing once. The CDR3 is 15 amino acids. CDR1 is SGHTA, CDR2 FQGNSA, per germline. Germline trimming cut 5 bases from V and 0 bases from J; bases unmatched to any gene: 3. Turning to this clone: What it binds is not known.

The clonotype comes from a human donor with juvenile idiopathic arthritis. The chain links TRBV7-2 to TRBJ2-2, with 7 bases that match TRBD1. Sequenced input: CD4+ T cells from blood. The CDR3 DNA reads as TGTGCCAGCAGCCGGGACAGCGCGAACACCGGGGAGCTGTTTTTT. Its translation: CASSRDSANTGELFF.